This T cell receptor beta chain was captured by sequencing in a study of CD8 T cells in ankylosing spondylitis. Notes on the study in general: Past studies reported some motif variants in reactive arthritis synovial fluid and blood.

With respect to this clonotype: As yet, its antigen is unknown.

V was pared by 3 bases and J by 0 bases, with 3 bases of the junction left unmatched. In germline, CDR1 is SGHRS, CDR2 YFSETQ. This CDR3 is 15 amino acids long. Researchers built TCR beta libraries using quantitative 5'-RACE with molecular barcodes. TCRdb reprocessed the 5' RACE reads with MiXCR, giving one entry per CDR3 protein. The sample carries fewer than 350,000 distinct CDR3 sequences, about 9.9% recorded once. The source material was blood, either unsorted or a sorted T cell fraction (not recorded which). V usage is TRBV5-1 and J usage is TRBJ2-3; 8 positions match TRBD1. This receptor was taken from a female donor with ankylosing spondylitis or in good health (not recorded which). CDR3 in DNA: TGCGCCAGCAGCTACCGGGACAGGAGCACAGATACGCAGTATTTT. This encodes CASSYRDRSTDTQYF.